These 23 T cell receptor beta chains were sequenced from one sample in a study of blood T cell repertoires in COVID-19. TCRdb's table, derived via immunoSEQ multiplex PCR, lists solely in-frame clones and lacks some. This table holds 200,000 to 250,000 clones, about 91% found once. The sequencing sample was made of PBMCs or T cells enriched from blood (not recorded which). The source is a woman aged 30 to 39 with acute COVID-19.

The rearrangement uses TRBV6-5 and TRBJ2-7, with 12 nucleotides matching TRBD2. The ends lost 5 bases at V and 3 bases at J; junction bases unmatched: 5. The CDR3 consists of 15 residues. CDR1 MNHEY and CDR2 SVGAGI come from the germline V gene. The CDR3 DNA sequence: TGTGCCAGCAGTCCCGGACTAGCGGGGATCTACGAGCAGTACTTC. It specifies CASSPGLAGIYEQYF.

V and J are TRBV5-8 and TRBJ1-5, with D perhaps matching TRBD1 (5 bases). This CDR3 has 13 residues. Between the trimmed V and J ends, which lost 4 bases and 3 bases, there was a span of 8 bases. Looked up from germline, CDR1 is SGHTS and CDR2 is YDEGEE. The CDR3 loop reads CASSDRINQPQHF. CDR3 coding DNA: TGTGCCAGCAGCGACAGAATCAATCAGCCCCAGCATTTT.

There are a few counts of this clone. This sequence joins TRBV5-6 and TRBJ2-2; tentatively, D is TRBD2 (7 bases). This CDR3 comprises 16 residues. Germline V gives CDR1 SGHDT, CDR2 YYEEEE. Trimming removed 4 bases at V and 5 bases at J, with 18 bases between. The DNA for the CDR3 is TGTGCCAGCAGCCCGGCTGCGGGGGCGTATACCGGGGAGCTGTTTTTT. It translates to CASSPAAGAYTGELFF.

In DNA, the CDR3 is TGTGCCAGCAGCATAGACAGGGCGTCTGGCTACACCTTC. This gives the protein CASSIDRASGYTF. This chain uses TRBV2 with TRBJ1-2; the match to TRBD1 covers 7 bases. With 6 bases clipped from V and 7 bases from J, the junction kept 8 bases outside the gene matches. CDR1 SNHLY and CDR2 FYNNEI come from the germline V gene. The CDR3 extends over 13 amino acids.

The gene calls are TRBV14 and TRBJ1-1; no definite D call. Germline-derived CDR1 and CDR2 are SGHDN and FVKESK. V was clipped by 4 bases and J by 4 bases, with 10 bases between them. The CDR3 is 13 amino acids. The CDR3, as DNA: TGTGCCAGCAGCCTAATAGATAGCACTGAAGCTTTCTTT. This codes for CASSLIDSTEAFF.

The chain has TRBV11-2 and TRBJ2-7; possibly TRBD2 for D (6 bases). Trimming removed 5 bases at V and 4 bases at J, with 18 bases between. Looked up from germline, CDR1 is SGHAT and CDR2 is FQNNGV. CDR3 length: 15 residues. The CDR3: CASSRDLSRIYEQYF. Written as DNA, the CDR3 is TGTGCCAGCAGCCGGGACTTGAGCAGAATTTACGAGCAGTACTTC.

V and J are TRBV12-3 or TRBV12-4 and TRBJ1-2, with a possible D match to TRBD1 (5 bases). Trimming took off 2 bases at V and 6 bases at J, with 10 bases between the two ends. This CDR3 has 13 residues. The CDR3 coding sequence is TGTGCCAGCAGTTTAAGTTCGGGGGATGGCTACACCTTC. Amino acids: CASSLSSGDGYTF.

The V call is TRBV7-9, the J call TRBJ2-3, with TRBD1 identical over 7 bases. Germline lookup yields CDR1 SEHNR and CDR2 FQNEAQ (reference sequence). With 4 bases clipped from V and 4 bases from J, the junction kept 5 bases outside the gene matches. This CDR3 is 14 amino acids long. This CDR3 is CASSSLGGADTQYF. CDR3 in DNA: TGTGCCAGCAGCTCGCTAGGGGGCGCAGATACGCAGTATTTT.

This chain links TRBV18 with TRBJ2-3; 10 positions agree with TRBD2. Germline trimming cut 5 bases from V and 10 bases from J; bases unmatched to any gene: 12. The CDR3 has 15 residues. The germline CDR1 and CDR2 sequences are KGHSH and LQKENI. The CDR3 coding sequence is TGTGCCAGCTCATCTGCCGGGACTAGCGCCAATCCGCAGTATTTT. This sequence encodes CASSSAGTSANPQYF.

The chain carries TRBV9 and TRBJ2-1; 12 bases are a match to TRBD2. This CDR3 is built from 15 residues. V shed 1 base and J 4 bases; nucleotides not matched to a gene: 0. CDR1 is SGDLS, CDR2 YYNGEE, per germline. CDR3 nucleotides: TGTGCCAGCAGCGTAACTAGCGGGGGGTACAATGAGCAGTTCTTC. Protein sequence: CASSVTSGGYNEQFF.

The rearrangement joins TRBV11-3 to TRBJ2-7; TRBD2 aligns across 8 bases. V shed 5 bases and J 6 bases; nucleotides not matched to a gene: 9. The V gene's germline CDR1 is SGHNT and CDR2 YENEEA. The CDR3 has 14 amino acids. CDR3 nucleotides: TGTGCCAGCAGCCCATCACCCGGGACTAGCGAGCAGTACTTC. Its protein product is CASSPSPGTSEQYF.

This clone was recorded only once. V gene TRBV7-9 combines with J gene TRBJ1-1; tentative D call: TRBD1 (6 bases). Trimming left V 3 bases short and J 6 bases short, with 17 bases between. Germline CDR1 reads SEHNR; CDR2 reads FQNEAQ (reference sequence). This CDR3 comprises 15 residues. The CDR3 DNA reads TGTGCCAGCAGCTTCCATCAGGGGTACGGACCTGAAGCTTTCTTT. The encoded protein is CASSFHQGYGPEAFF.

The chain joins TRBV9 to TRBJ2-1, with 11 bases matching TRBD2. Unmatched junction bases numbered 4, after V lost 0 bases and J lost 5 bases. The CDR3 is 16 amino acids. CDR1 and CDR2 (germline): SGDLS, YYNGEE. The CDR3 nucleotides are TGTGCCAGCAGCGTAGGGGGGACTAGCGGTAACAATGAGCAGTTCTTC. The encoded protein is CASSVGGTSGNNEQFF.

This chain joins TRBV6-5 and TRBJ1-2; tentative D call: TRBD1 (5 bases). V was shortened by 4 bases and J by 4 bases, with 13 bases between the two germline ends. Germline-derived CDR1 and CDR2 are MNHEY and SVGAGI. CDR3 length equals 14 residues. In DNA form, the CDR3 reads TGTGCCAGCAGTTCCTGGGACTCTTCCTATGGCTACACCTTC. Translating gives CASSSWDSSYGYTF.

The rearrangement uses TRBV7-9 and TRBJ2-5; 9 bases fit TRBD1. The CDR3 covers 15 residues. Germline V lookup: CDR1 SEHNR, CDR2 FQNEAQ (reference sequence). J gave up 5 bases and V 2 bases, and 6 bases lay outside the gene matches. The CDR3 nucleotides read TGTGCCAGCAGCTTACCGGGACAGGGTATGGAGACCCAGTACTTC. It translates to CASSLPGQGMETQYF.

In this sample, this clone turned up a few times. The J gene is TRBJ1-2, the V gene TRBV30; D remains unclear. CDR1 is GTSNPN and CDR2 is SVGIG in the germline V gene (reference sequence). Trimming removed 1 base from V and 4 bases from J, with 4 bases in between. This CDR3 spans 11 amino acids. CDR3 region: CAWSAGYGYTF. The CDR3 nucleotides are TGTGCCTGGAGTGCCGGCTATGGCTACACCTTC.

The rearrangement joins TRBV29-1 to TRBJ2-1, with 16 bases that match TRBD2. The CDR3 contains 16 residues. In germline, CDR1 is SQVTM, CDR2 ANQGSEA. Trimming cost V 5 bases and J 5 bases; bases outside gene matches: 6. In DNA, the CDR3 is TGCAGCGTTCCAGGGACTAGCGGGGGGGCCGACAATGAGCAGTTCTTC. Translation: CSVPGTSGGADNEQFF.

The rearrangement joins TRBV27 to TRBJ1-1, with D unresolved. The V gene lost 1 base and the J gene lost 0 bases, with 3 bases spanning the gap. In germline, CDR1 is MNHEY, CDR2 SMNVEV (reference sequence). The CDR3 sequence is 13 residues long. CDR3 sequence reads: CASSLYMNTEAFF. The CDR3 DNA reads as TGTGCCAGCAGTTTATATATGAACACTGAAGCTTTCTTT.

The V call is TRBV19, the J call TRBJ2-2; 9 bases are a match to TRBD1. J lost 3 bases, V lost 6 bases, and 8 bases had no gene match. This CDR3 spans 16 amino acids. CDR1 is LNHDA, CDR2 SQIVND, per germline (reference sequence). DNA for the CDR3: TGTGCCAGTAGACGGAGGGACAGGGTGGACACCGGGGAGCTGTTTTTT. This translates into CASRRRDRVDTGELFF.

This clone was observed a handful of times. The chain uses TRBV7-2 and TRBJ2-3, with 13 bases fitting TRBD2. V shed 7 bases and J 0 bases; nucleotides not matched to a gene: 4. The germline V gene has CDR1 SGHTA and CDR2 FQGNSA. The CDR3 contains 16 residues. CDR3: CASNRLAGGSTDTQYF. The CDR3 nucleotides are TGTGCCAGCAATCGACTAGCGGGGGGTAGCACAGATACGCAGTATTTT.

This clone was observed a single time. The chain recombines TRBV11-2 with TRBJ1-6; no firm D call. Germline CDR1 and CDR2: SGHAT and FQNNGV. This CDR3 has 17 residues. V was pared by 2 bases and J by 0 bases, with 11 bases between. The DNA for the CDR3 is TGTGCCAGCAGCTTATACCGAATGAGCTCCTATAATTCACCCCTCCACTTT. Protein: CASSLYRMSSYNSPLHF.

This rearrangement joins TRBV6-6 to TRBJ2-5, with 15 nucleotides matching TRBD2. With V trimmed by 5 bases and J by 6 bases, 10 bases remained unmatched. In germline, CDR1 is MNHNY, CDR2 SVGAGI (reference sequence). The length of the CDR3 is 17 residues. CDR3 coding DNA: TGTGCCAGCAGTCTCGGACTAGCGGGGGGGCAGAGAAAGACCCAGTACTTC. It codes for CASSLGLAGGQRKTQYF.

The chain combines TRBV5-1 with TRBJ2-7; 9 nucleotides align to TRBD1. Germline V gene data show CDR1 as SGHRS and CDR2 as YFSETQ. The trim removed 4 bases at V and 3 bases at J, leaving 5 bases unmatched. The CDR3 sequence is 14 residues long. The CDR3 here is CASSSRDRVYEQYF. The CDR3, as DNA: TGCGCCAGCAGCAGCCGGGACAGGGTCTACGAGCAGTACTTC.